This TCR beta chain was profiled in a study of CD8 T cells in ankylosing spondylitis. Notes on the study in general: Disease-linked clones were reportedly significantly enriched in matched ankylosing spondylitis synovial fluid. The disease-linked clones had a CD8+ phenotype and low blood frequencies. Made up of fewer than ten highly homologous variants, a TCR beta motif appeared characteristic of ankylosing spondylitis blood.

Quantitative molecular-barcoded 5'-RACE generated the TCR beta libraries. TCRdb itself ran the 5' RACE reads through MiXCR, one entry per CDR3 protein. This repertoire shows 150,000 to 200,000 distinct CDR3 sequences, approximately 12% found once; its top ten account for 11%. This CDR3 contains 16 residues. From germline, CDR1 is MNHNS and CDR2 SASEGT. Losses at the gene ends were 6 bases for V and 6 bases for J; bases not matched to a gene: 11. Ten or more counts support this clonotype. Its target is unknown. Sequenced input: blood, either unsorted or a sorted T cell fraction (not recorded which). The TCR was taken from a female donor with ankylosing spondylitis or in good health (not recorded which). J is TRBJ2-3 and V is TRBV6-1; 11 bases line up with TRBD2. CDR3 residues: CASSPTSGTHLDTQYF. The CDR3 region has the DNA TGTGCCAGCAGCCCGACTAGCGGGACTCATTTGGATACGCAGTATTTT.